Reported below is one T cell receptor (beta chain). The antigen remains undetermined. Samples came from healthy bone marrow donors. The data stem from a study of cytomegalovirus exposure and HLA in healthy donors. Overall study: The roughly 100 million unique TCR beta sequences, from roughly 180 million T cells, were found by an earlier analysis.

Use of 60 Vbeta and 13 Jbeta primers characterized the PCR. Sequenced by immunoSEQ multiplex PCR; TCRdb stores in-frame clones only, minus some. The table includes a few hundred thousand clones, 92% detected once. Looked up from germline, CDR1 is SNHLY and CDR2 is FYNNEI. The CDR3 totals 15 residues. Trimming took 3 bases from V and 5 from J; bases not matched to a gene: 5. Study-wide findings and caveats: Serostatus for CMV was the only available immune exposure information. Highest at DRB1 and lowest at HLA-C, TCR association rates differed among HLA loci in a later analysis.

The chain couples TRBV2 to TRBJ2-7; TRBD1 agrees at 12 bases. This clonotype was sampled from a girl between 2 and 10 years old in good health and CMV-seronegative. Sequenced material: PBMCs. The CDR3: CASSDWDRGLDEQYF. The DNA of the CDR3 is TGTGCCAGCAGTGATTGGGACAGGGGGCTGGACGAGCAGTACTTC.